What follows is one T cell receptor (beta chain) and its context. V shed 2 bases and J shed 5 bases, with 13 bases lying between them. Germline V gene data show CDR1 as SGHNT and CDR2 as YYREEE (reference sequence). The CDR3 has 14 residues. The sample originates from a study of blood T cell repertoires in COVID-19. In the study overall: The United States, Italy and Spain were the sources of the acute and convalescent COVID-19 samples.

Clones were read by immunoSEQ multiplex PCR, and TCRdb kept only the in-frame ones, dropping some. The sample holds some 270,000 clones, about 80% seen once. V gene TRBV5-4 combines with J gene TRBJ2-5; D ambiguous. The TCR sequence derives from a man aged 45-65 years who had recovered from COVID-19. Specimen: PBMCs or T cells enriched from blood (not recorded which). The chain's CDR3 is CASSFSSERETQYF. The DNA of the CDR3 is TGTGCCAGCAGCTTCTCGTCGGAGAGGGAGACCCAGTACTTC.